This TCR beta chain appears in the sequencing data of a study of T cell repertoires in cytomegalovirus infection. In the study overall: Public TCR beta signature analysis indicated the presence of both CMV infection and matching HLA type.

TCRdb reprocessed the reads with MiXCR, giving one entry per CDR3 protein. Of around 260,000 distinct CDR3 sequences listed, over 8% are singletons. Overall study findings and caveats: HLA-C-restricted CMV-specific TCR beta clonotypes prevailed in the ex vivo response. Cumulated frequencies of public TCR beta families served to identify carriers of CMV plus the relevant HLA.

The CDR3 consists of 15 residues. The V gene's germline CDR1 is LNHDA and CDR2 SQIVND (reference sequence). Trimming took 1 base from V and 2 from J, leaving 9 bases between them. As concerns this clonotype: Its antigen remains unknown.

The clonotype originates from a human donor in good health (CMV status not recorded). Some clones in this sample may be carry-over from other donors' samples. The sequenced sample consisted of PBMCs. V gene TRBV19 combines with J gene TRBJ1-5; D possibly corresponds to TRBD1 (5 bases). The CDR3 region has the DNA TGTGCCAGTAGTATAGTCGGGGGTGGCAATCAGCCCCAGCATTTT. Translating it yields CASSIVGGGNQPQHF.